What follows are 27 T cell receptor beta chains derived from one specimen sequenced in a study of blood T cell repertoires in COVID-19. Clones were read by immunoSEQ multiplex PCR, and TCRdb kept only the in-frame ones, dropping some. The sample carries about 130,000 clones, about four fifths recorded once. Sequencing was performed on PBMCs or T cells enriched from blood (not recorded which). These receptors originate from a man in his forties or fifties who had recovered from COVID-19.

This clone occurred a few times. The chain joins TRBV10-3 to TRBJ1-3; 8 bases are a match to TRBD1. V lost 9 bases, J lost 0 bases, and 4 bases stayed unmatched. The CDR3 consists of 14 residues. Germline V gives CDR1 ENHRY, CDR2 SYGVKD. Here the CDR3 DNA reads TGTGCCATGGCACAGGGGGGCTCTGGAAACACCATATATTTT. Its translation is CAMAQGGSGNTIYF.

V is TRBV10-3 and J is TRBJ2-3; 15 bases fit TRBD2. The CDR3 sequence is 16 residues long. V lost 2 bases to trimming and J lost 5 bases; unmatched junction nucleotides: 2. CDR1 and CDR2 from the germline V gene are ENHRY and SYGVKD. The CDR3 sequence: CAISEGLAGGKDTQYF. DNA for the CDR3: TGTGCCATCAGTGAGGGACTAGCGGGGGGGAAAGATACGCAGTATTTT.

The chain uses TRBV7-8 and TRBJ1-1, with D maybe TRBD1 (6 bases). The CDR3 has 14 amino acids. Trimming took off 4 bases at V and 0 bases at J, with 9 bases between the two ends. Germline V gene lookup returns CDR1 SGHVS and CDR2 FQNEAQ. CDR3 bases: TGTGCCAGCAGCTCCAGACAGGTGAACACTGAAGCTTTCTTT. Its protein product is CASSSRQVNTEAFF.

In this sample, this clone turned up once. This chain uses TRBV12-3 or TRBV12-4 with TRBJ1-3; D gene ambiguous. Trimming pared 6 bases from V and 1 base from J, leaving 7 bases between. The CDR3 runs to 13 residues. The CDR3 region has the DNA TGTGCCAGCAGCGACATATCTGGAAACACCATATATTTT. This sequence encodes CASSDISGNTIYF.

There are a few counts of this clone. The rearrangement joins TRBV2 to TRBJ1-2, with a tentative D call TRBD1 (6 bases). Trimming removed 3 bases at V and 7 bases at J, with 12 bases between. CDR1 is SNHLY, CDR2 FYNNEI, per germline. The CDR3 sequence is 13 residues long. CDR3 loop: CASSEDSSGGYTF. In DNA form, the CDR3 reads TGTGCCAGCAGTGAGGACAGTTCAGGTGGCTACACCTTC.

V gene TRBV6-5 combines with J gene TRBJ1-2, with TRBD1 matching over 7 bases. CDR1 is MNHEY, CDR2 SVGAGI, per germline. The CDR3 has 12 residues. Losses at the gene ends were 6 bases for V and 5 bases for J; bases not matched to a gene: 3. CDR3 protein: CASRSTGYGYTF. CDR3 sequence (DNA): TGTGCCAGCAGATCGACAGGGTATGGCTACACCTTC.

V and J are TRBV5-5 and TRBJ1-6; D is unresolved. This CDR3 region has 12 residues. In germline, CDR1 is SGHKS, CDR2 YYEKEE (reference sequence). Trimming removed 4 bases from V and 9 bases from J, with 8 bases in between. The CDR3 sequence: CASSLLGSPLHF. The CDR3 bases are TGTGCCAGCAGCCTGCTCGGTTCACCCCTCCACTTT.

About this clone: Other nucleotide sequences from this sample produce the same CDR3. The J gene is TRBJ2-3, the V gene TRBV2; TRBD2 matches at 7 bases. Trimming removed 6 bases from V and 2 bases from J; junction bases left unmatched: 5. CDR3 length equals 14 residues. Germline-derived CDR1 and CDR2 are SNHLY and FYNNEI. The CDR3 reads CASRTGTTTDTQYF. The CDR3 coding sequence is TGTGCCAGCAGGACGGGGACTACCACAGATACGCAGTATTTT.

This clone has only a few counts. The J gene is TRBJ1-2, the V gene TRBV10-3; the match to TRBD1 covers 9 bases. Germline trimming cut 8 bases from V and 2 bases from J; bases unmatched to any gene: 3. Looked up from germline, CDR1 is ENHRY and CDR2 is SYGVKD. The CDR3 spans 13 residues. CDR3 nucleotide sequence: TGTGCCATCCGGACAGGGGAGAACTATGGCTACACCTTC. Translating it yields CAIRTGENYGYTF.

The chain has TRBV11-3 and TRBJ2-7; TRBD1 matches 8 bases. Losses at the gene ends were 1 base for V and 7 bases for J; bases not matched to a gene: 9. Germline V lookup: CDR1 SGHNT, CDR2 YENEEA. The length of the CDR3 is 15 residues. The CDR3 nucleotides read TGTGCCAGCAGCTTAGGCACAGGGGGTAAGAGGGAGCAGTACTTC. This gives the protein CASSLGTGGKREQYF. The full variable domain, with the rest looked up from reference TRBV11-3 and TRBJ2-7, is EAGVVQSPRYKIIEKKQPVAFWCNPISGHNTLYWYLQNLGQGPELLIRYENEEAVDDSQLPKDRFSAERLKGVDSTLKIQPAELGDSAVYLCASSLGTGGKREQYFGPGTRLTVT.

The chain is built from TRBV19 and TRBJ2-7; 10 bases agree with TRBD2. This CDR3 has 20 amino acids. V lost 3 bases to trimming and J lost 2 bases; unmatched junction nucleotides: 19. The germline CDR1 and CDR2 sequences are LNHDA and SQIVND (reference sequence). CDR3 in amino acids: CASSIYGLGLAGAATYEQYF. The CDR3 nucleotides read TGTGCCAGTAGTATTTATGGTTTGGGGCTAGCGGGGGCCGCAACCTACGAGCAGTACTTC.

The V call is TRBV3-1 (or the pseudogene TRBV3-2), the J call TRBJ1-6; D might be TRBD1 (5 bases). Germline V gene lookup returns CDR1 LGHDT and CDR2 YNNKEL (reference sequence). Trimming removed 1 base from V and 6 bases from J, with 13 bases in between. This CDR3 region has 16 residues. The CDR3 is CASSQGVTGANSPLHF. The CDR3, as DNA: TGTGCCAGCAGCCAAGGTGTTACAGGCGCTAATTCACCCCTCCACTTT.

This chain links TRBV28 with TRBJ1-1, with TRBD1 identical over 7 bases. Trimming at V came to 4 bases and at J to 0 bases, leaving 5 bases not matched to a gene. CDR3 length: 15 amino acids. Germline-derived CDR1 and CDR2 are MDHEN and SYDVKM. CDR3 nucleotides: TGTGCCAGCAGTTCCCCGGGACAGATGAACACTGAAGCTTTCTTT. Amino acids: CASSSPGQMNTEAFF.

This chain joins TRBV19 and TRBJ1-5; D possibly corresponds to TRBD1 (5 bases). The germline CDR1 and CDR2 sequences are LNHDA and SQIVND (reference sequence). The CDR3 is 16 amino acids. Deletions cut 4 bases from V and 4 bases from J, with 17 bases between. The CDR3 DNA follows: TGTGCCAGTAGTACCCCCGTGGGGGGTCGGAATCAGCCCCAGCATTTT. The encoded protein is CASSTPVGGRNQPQHF.

The V call is TRBV5-4, the J call TRBJ2-5; 8 nucleotides match TRBD2. CDR3 length: 14 amino acids. CDR1 is SGHNT and CDR2 is YYREEE in the germline V gene (reference sequence). J gave up 5 bases and V 5 bases, and 8 bases lay outside the gene matches. As DNA, the CDR3 is TGTGCCAGCAGGCCCCGGGGGGGCCGGGAGACCCAGTACTTC. This sequence encodes CASRPRGGRETQYF.

The V call is TRBV27, the J call TRBJ1-5, with TRBD1 matching 9 bases. The V gene end was trimmed by 3 bases and the J gene end by 7 bases; junction bases not matched to a gene: 4. Germline V CDR1 and CDR2: MNHEY, SMNVEV (reference sequence). This CDR3 spans 14 amino acids. The chain's CDR3 is CASSFMTGGQPQHF. The DNA of the CDR3 is TGTGCCAGCAGTTTTATGACAGGGGGGCAGCCCCAGCATTTT.

This chain links TRBV10-3 with TRBJ2-5; 7 bases align to TRBD2. V gave up 2 bases and J gave up 4 bases; unmatched junction bases: 1. This CDR3 region has 13 residues. In germline, CDR1 is ENHRY, CDR2 SYGVKD. The CDR3 nucleotides are TGTGCCATCAGTGAGGGCGGGGGAGAGACCCAGTACTTC. Protein product: CAISEGGGETQYF.

J is TRBJ2-4 and V is TRBV21-1; the table gives TRBD1 as D, unverified against the DNA. TRBV21-1 is labeled a pseudogene. The CDR3 is 16 amino acids. CDR3 DNA sequence: TGTGCCAGCAGCAAAGGGACAGACCTAGCCAAAAACATTCAGTACTTC. It specifies CASSKGTDLAKNIQYF.

The J gene is TRBJ1-3, the V gene TRBV28, with 10 bases lining up with TRBD1. Germline V gene sequence: CDR1 MDHEN, CDR2 SYDVKM. J lost 4 bases, V lost 6 bases, and 6 bases had no gene match. The CDR3 has 15 amino acids. DNA of the CDR3: TGTGCCAGCAGAAGACAGGGGGCTGGAGGAAACACCATATATTTT. Amino acids: CASRRQGAGGNTIYF.

The CDR3 sequence: CASSASGGDNEQFF. The DNA for the CDR3 is TGTGCCAGCAGCGCTAGCGGGGGAGACAATGAGCAGTTCTTC. V usage is TRBV11-1 and J usage is TRBJ2-1, with TRBD2 identical over 10 bases. After removal of 5 bases from V and 5 bases from J, the junction contained 3 bases not matched to a gene. Germline lookup yields CDR1 SGHAT and CDR2 FQDESV (reference sequence). The CDR3 contains 14 residues.

This rearrangement joins TRBV28 to TRBJ1-2; perhaps TRBD1 as D (6 bases). Trimming stripped 7 bases from V and 8 bases from J, with 17 bases between. The CDR3 has 13 residues. Germline values: CDR1 MDHEN, CDR2 SYDVKM. DNA for the CDR3: TGTGCCAGCACCCAAATACAGGGAAGAGGCTACACCTTC. Protein: CASTQIQGRGYTF.

This chain uses TRBV6-5 with TRBJ2-5; 13 bases line up with TRBD2. Germline CDR1 is MNHEY and CDR2 is SVGAGI. The CDR3 has 14 amino acids. Germline trimming cut 10 bases from V and 2 bases from J; bases unmatched to any gene: 4. In nucleotides, the CDR3 is TGTGCCACCCGACTAGCGGGGGGACAAGAGACCCAGTACTTC. This translates into CATRLAGGQETQYF.

This chain connects TRBV11-2 to TRBJ2-3, with 11 bases identical to TRBD1. The ends lost 1 base at V and 4 bases at J; junction bases unmatched: 10. The CDR3 is made up of 18 amino acids. Germline loops: CDR1 SGHAT, CDR2 FQNNGV. CDR3 sequence reads: CASSLGGWGTGGADTQYF. The CDR3 DNA is TGTGCCAGCAGCTTAGGAGGTTGGGGGACAGGGGGGGCAGATACGCAGTATTTT.

The rearrangement joins TRBV7-3 to TRBJ1-1, with 9 bases identical to TRBD1. This CDR3 has 17 amino acids. Germline CDR1 is SGHTA and CDR2 is FQGTGA. V was pared by 4 bases and J by 1 base, with 10 bases of the junction left unmatched. The CDR3 here is CASSSVPGTGRNTEAFF. CDR3 DNA: TGTGCCAGCAGCTCCGTCCCCGGGACAGGGAGGAACACTGAAGCTTTCTTT.

The gene calls are TRBV7-2 and TRBJ2-5, with TRBD2 matching over 13 bases. After removal of 5 bases from V and 5 bases from J, the junction contained 8 bases not matched to a gene. The CDR3 consists of 16 residues. Germline V gene lookup returns CDR1 SGHTA and CDR2 FQGNSA. DNA of the CDR3: TGTGCCAGCAGCCCCGAACTAGCGGGGGGGATGGAGACCCAGTACTTC. This gives the protein CASSPELAGGMETQYF.

J is TRBJ2-2 and V is TRBV19; tentatively, D is TRBD2 (6 bases). Germline V lookup: CDR1 LNHDA, CDR2 SQIVND (reference sequence). CDR3 length equals 12 residues. The CDR3 nucleotides read TGTGCGGGGACTGCGAACACCGGGGAGCTGTTTTTT. Its translation: CAGTANTGELFF.

The table lists this clone with a few counts. The rearrangement uses TRBV18 and TRBJ2-7, with D maybe TRBD1 (7 bases). The germline CDR1 and CDR2 sequences are KGHSH and LQKENI. The CDR3 spans 14 residues. Deletions cut 1 base from V and 7 bases from J, with 14 bases between. As DNA, the CDR3 is TGTGCCAGCTCACCACGCTCAGGGGGGCAAGAGCAGTACTTC. Protein sequence: CASSPRSGGQEQYF.